One and the same sample provided the 27 T cell receptor beta chains below, sequenced in a study of blood T cell repertoires in COVID-19. Some clones are missing from TCRdb's copy, which holds only in-frame ones; the method was immunoSEQ multiplex PCR. In the table there are roughly 250,000 clones, more than 85% of which are singletons. Sequencing used PBMCs or T cells enriched from blood (not recorded which). These receptors came from a man aged 40-49 years who had recovered from COVID-19.

This clone was found many times. The gene calls are TRBV12-5 and TRBJ1-2, with D possibly matching TRBD1 (5 bases). Trimming removed 5 bases from V and 1 base from J, with 17 bases in between. CDR1 is LGHNT, CDR2 FRNRAP, per germline. The CDR3 covers 16 residues. In DNA, the CDR3 is TGTGCTAGTGGTCTCTACCGACAGTCTTATAACTATGGCTACACCTTC. This sequence encodes CASGLYRQSYNYGYTF.

The chain employs TRBV7-8 and TRBJ1-2; 8 nucleotides match TRBD1. CDR3 length: 14 residues. With 0 bases clipped from V and 8 bases from J, the junction kept 5 bases outside the gene matches. Per the germline V gene, CDR1 is SGHVS and CDR2 is FQNEAQ. CDR3 loop: CASSLASRGRGYTF. CDR3 nucleotide sequence: TGTGCCAGCAGCTTAGCATCCAGGGGGCGGGGCTACACCTTC.

This clone was picked up one time. The V gene is TRBV6-2 or TRBV6-3, the J gene TRBJ2-1; 10 nucleotides align to TRBD1. Germline CDR1 and CDR2: MNHEY and SVGEGT. The CDR3 contains 16 residues. J gave up 6 bases and V 4 bases, and 9 bases lay outside the gene matches. The CDR3: CASSSSGTGALNEQFF. The CDR3 DNA sequence: TGTGCCAGCAGTTCCTCCGGGACAGGGGCCCTCAATGAGCAGTTCTTC.

This chain uses TRBV6-5 with TRBJ1-3, with 7 nucleotides matching TRBD1. Germline trimming cut 4 bases from V and 1 base from J; bases unmatched to any gene: 4. Germline CDR1 and CDR2: MNHEY and SVGAGI. This CDR3 contains 15 residues. The DNA of the CDR3 is TGTGCCAGCAGTTCGGACAGGTATTCTGGAAACACCATATATTTT. It codes for CASSSDRYSGNTIYF.

V gene TRBV9 combines with J gene TRBJ2-1; 7 bases fit TRBD2. Looked up from germline, CDR1 is SGDLS and CDR2 is YYNGEE. V trimming: 4 bases; J trimming: 2 bases; junction bases outside the gene matches: 6. The CDR3 runs to 15 residues. This CDR3 reads CASSLGGATYNEQFF. CDR3 nucleotides: TGTGCCAGCAGCCTGGGAGGGGCTACCTACAATGAGCAGTTCTTC.

This clone occurred once. The chain recombines TRBV9 with TRBJ2-1, with 15 bases that match TRBD2. Germline V gene sequence: CDR1 SGDLS, CDR2 YYNGEE. The CDR3 length is 19 residues. V was pared by 3 bases and J by 0 bases, with 7 bases of the junction left unmatched. The DNA of the CDR3 is TGTGCCAGCAGCGACCGGACTAGCGGGAGGGCCGGCTCCTACAATGAGCAGTTCTTC. Translation gives CASSDRTSGRAGSYNEQFF.

The chain uses TRBV19 and TRBJ2-2; possible D gene TRBD1, 5 bases. Trimming pared 3 bases from V and 5 bases from J, leaving 13 bases between. This CDR3 has 15 residues. Germline V CDR1 and CDR2: LNHDA, SQIVND (reference sequence). The chain's CDR3 is CASSIFDRQTGELFF. DNA for the CDR3: TGTGCCAGTAGTATCTTCGACAGACAAACCGGGGAGCTGTTTTTT.

CDR3 sequence reads: CASSLARQGGSSGAFF. The CDR3 bases are TGTGCCAGCAGCTTAGCCCGACAGGGGGGATCTTCCGGGGCTTTCTTT. The chain couples TRBV7-2 to TRBJ1-1; 9 bases are a match to TRBD1. Germline V gene data show CDR1 as SGHTA and CDR2 as FQGNSA. The CDR3 runs 16 residues. Trimming took 0 bases from V and 11 from J; bases not matched to a gene: 13.

The chain is built from TRBV5-6 and TRBJ1-1, with 7 bases fitting TRBD1. J lost 4 bases, V lost 4 bases, and 19 bases had no gene match. The CDR3 extends over 18 amino acids. Germline V gives CDR1 SGHDT, CDR2 YYEEEE. CDR3 DNA: TGTGCCAGCAGCCGAATAAATCCCCGACAGGGCGGACGCACTGAAGCTTTCTTT. It codes for CASSRINPRQGGRTEAFF.

This chain uses TRBV11-2 with TRBJ2-2; 10 positions agree with TRBD1. Germline V gene data show CDR1 as SGHAT and CDR2 as FQNNGV. The CDR3 has 18 residues. V gave up 5 bases and J gave up 2 bases; unmatched junction bases: 11. CDR3 loop: CASSKAGQGIGNTGELFF. In DNA, the CDR3 is TGTGCCAGCAGCAAAGCGGGACAGGGGATTGGAAACACCGGGGAGCTGTTTTTT.

The chain employs TRBV28 and TRBJ1-4, with a possible D match to TRBD1 (6 bases). The V and J ends lost 5 bases and 8 bases respectively, with 18 bases between them. This CDR3 comprises 15 residues. The germline V gene encodes CDR1 MDHEN and CDR2 SYDVKM. This chain's CDR3 is CASSAQGPGFEKLFF. The CDR3 nucleotides read TGTGCCAGCAGTGCACAGGGACCCGGTTTCGAAAAACTGTTTTTT.

V usage is TRBV12-5 and J usage is TRBJ2-1, with D tentatively TRBD1 (6 bases). The CDR3 is 23 amino acids. V shed 4 bases and J shed 0 bases, with 34 bases lying between them. The germline gives CDR1 LGHNT, CDR2 FRNRAP. As DNA, the CDR3 is TGTGCTAGTGGTTCGGTTTTCACCCCTCGACAGGTAGTTTTCGTTGGCTCCTACAATGAGCAGTTCTTC. Its protein product is CASGSVFTPRQVVFVGSYNEQFF.

The chain couples TRBV12-3 or TRBV12-4 to TRBJ1-6, with a weak D call TRBD1 (5 bases). This CDR3 is 13 amino acids long. V was shortened by 3 bases and J by 7 bases, with 7 bases between the two germline ends. The DNA of the CDR3 is TGTGCCAGCAGTTTTCAGGGAAATTCACCCCTCCACTTT. Translation gives CASSFQGNSPLHF.

This chain connects TRBV6-4 to TRBJ2-1; TRBD2 matches 12 bases. J gave up 7 bases and V 5 bases, and 3 bases lay outside the gene matches. The germline V gene has CDR1 MRHNA and CDR2 SNTAGT. There are 14 residues in the CDR3. For the CDR3, the DNA is TGTGCCAGCAGTACTAGCGGGAGGTATAATGAGCAGTTCTTC. Translating gives CASSTSGRYNEQFF.

V usage is TRBV10-2 and J usage is TRBJ2-7; 10 bases map to TRBD1. The germline V gene has CDR1 WSHSY and CDR2 SAAADI. Trimming removed 2 bases from V and 4 bases from J; junction bases left unmatched: 11. CDR3 length equals 17 residues. The CDR3 DNA is TGCGCCAGCAGTGAGAGCTCTTTTGGGACAGGGGTGTACGAGCAGTACTTC. The encoded protein is CASSESSFGTGVYEQYF.

The chain has TRBV28 and TRBJ1-2; 8 nucleotides align to TRBD1. Losses at the gene ends were 6 bases for V and 2 bases for J; bases not matched to a gene: 11. CDR1 MDHEN and CDR2 SYDVKM come from the germline V gene. The CDR3 has 16 amino acids. The CDR3 loop is CASRILAGGYNYGYTF. The CDR3 nucleotides are TGTGCCAGCAGAATATTGGCAGGGGGCTACAACTATGGCTACACCTTC.

This rearrangement joins TRBV6-5 to TRBJ2-2; D is unresolved. CDR3 length: 14 amino acids. CDR1 is MNHEY and CDR2 is SVGAGI in the germline V gene. V dropped 2 bases and J dropped 6 bases, with 10 bases sitting between them. The CDR3 nucleotides are TGTGCCAGCAGTTACACGAGATCGTCCGGGGAGCTGTTTTTT. Protein sequence: CASSYTRSSGELFF.

The chain employs TRBV7-9 and TRBJ1-1, with D possibly TRBD1 on 6 matching bases. The CDR3 is 11 amino acids. Trimming removed 3 bases at V and 8 bases at J, with 7 bases between. Germline V gene lookup returns CDR1 SEHNR and CDR2 FQNEAQ (reference sequence). CDR3 sequence: CASSFTGEAFF. CDR3 nucleotide sequence: TGTGCCAGCAGCTTTACAGGGGAAGCTTTCTTT.

The chain is built from TRBV4-1 and TRBJ1-3, with 7 bases fitting TRBD1. This CDR3 has 18 amino acids. Trimming cost V 0 bases and J 0 bases; bases outside gene matches: 8. Looked up from germline, CDR1 is MGHRA and CDR2 is YSYEKL. CDR3 sequence: CASSQDRGTVYSGNTIYF. The CDR3 DNA reads as TGCGCCAGCAGCCAAGATCGGGGGACAGTTTACTCTGGAAACACCATATATTTT.

The chain uses TRBV6-5 and TRBJ2-1; 8 positions match TRBD1. Looked up from germline, CDR1 is MNHEY and CDR2 is SVGAGI. With 3 bases clipped from V and 2 bases from J, the junction kept 6 bases outside the gene matches. The CDR3 totals 16 residues. The CDR3 sequence: CASSYGRDRPYNEQFF. The CDR3 coding sequence is TGTGCCAGCAGTTATGGGCGGGACAGGCCCTACAATGAGCAGTTCTTC.

This clone ranks as medium-sized. The chain combines TRBV19 with TRBJ1-1; TRBD1 is a possible D gene (6 bases). Germline V CDR1 and CDR2: LNHDA, SQIVND (reference sequence). The V and J ends lost 5 bases and 7 bases respectively, with 11 bases between them. The CDR3 covers 12 residues. CDR3: CASSLGDIEAFF. CDR3 DNA: TGTGCCAGTAGTCTAGGGGACATTGAAGCTTTCTTT.

CDR3 region: CASSPGTERTDTQYF. The CDR3 DNA follows: TGTGCCAGCAGCCCCGGGACAGAACGCACAGATACGCAGTATTTT. The chain carries TRBV9 and TRBJ2-3, with 7 bases matching TRBD1. The CDR3 extends over 15 amino acids. Germline CDR1 and CDR2: SGDLS and YYNGEE. With V trimmed by 4 bases and J by 1 base, 6 bases remained unmatched.

V and J are TRBV7-2 and TRBJ2-1, with 14 bases fitting TRBD2. Germline CDR1 reads SGHTA; CDR2 reads FQGNSA. V lost 3 bases, J lost 8 bases, and 6 bases stayed unmatched. The CDR3 loop spans 16 amino acids. CDR3 loop: CASSFTPGLAGDEQFF. The CDR3 region has the DNA TGTGCCAGCAGCTTTACCCCGGGACTAGCGGGAGATGAGCAGTTCTTC.

The chain has TRBV2 and TRBJ2-5, with D hard to call. CDR3 length: 14 residues. CDR1 SNHLY and CDR2 FYNNEI come from the germline V gene. Trimming took off 3 bases at V and 5 bases at J, with 13 bases between the two ends. CDR3 region: CASSEVIYGETQYF. The CDR3 bases are TGTGCCAGCAGTGAGGTGATTTACGGGGAGACCCAGTACTTC.

CDR3: CASSVTSGRGAEAFF. The CDR3 DNA is TGTGCCAGCAGCGTGACCTCCGGCAGGGGCGCTGAAGCTTTCTTT. V and J are TRBV9 and TRBJ1-1; D is perhaps TRBD1 (6 bases). This CDR3 has 15 amino acids. Between the trimmed V and J ends, which lost 2 bases and 6 bases, there was a span of 17 bases. Germline V gene sequence: CDR1 SGDLS, CDR2 YYNGEE.

The chain joins TRBV2 to TRBJ1-1, with D tentatively TRBD1 (5 bases). CDR1 and CDR2 from the germline V gene are SNHLY and FYNNEI. The length of the CDR3 is 14 residues. Deletions cut 3 bases from V and 2 bases from J, with 10 bases between. CDR3 bases: TGTGCCAGCAGTGAGACAGCTTCCAACACTGAAGCTTTCTTT. Translating gives CASSETASNTEAFF.

This clone was recorded once. J is TRBJ1-1 and V is TRBV28, with D possibly being TRBD1 (6 bases). The length of the CDR3 is 12 residues. The germline V gene has CDR1 MDHEN and CDR2 SYDVKM. The V end was cut by 6 bases, the J end by 8 bases, with 13 bases between. The DNA of the CDR3 is TGTGCCAGCAGGATAAACAGGGCAGAAGCTTTCTTT. Protein: CASRINRAEAFF.